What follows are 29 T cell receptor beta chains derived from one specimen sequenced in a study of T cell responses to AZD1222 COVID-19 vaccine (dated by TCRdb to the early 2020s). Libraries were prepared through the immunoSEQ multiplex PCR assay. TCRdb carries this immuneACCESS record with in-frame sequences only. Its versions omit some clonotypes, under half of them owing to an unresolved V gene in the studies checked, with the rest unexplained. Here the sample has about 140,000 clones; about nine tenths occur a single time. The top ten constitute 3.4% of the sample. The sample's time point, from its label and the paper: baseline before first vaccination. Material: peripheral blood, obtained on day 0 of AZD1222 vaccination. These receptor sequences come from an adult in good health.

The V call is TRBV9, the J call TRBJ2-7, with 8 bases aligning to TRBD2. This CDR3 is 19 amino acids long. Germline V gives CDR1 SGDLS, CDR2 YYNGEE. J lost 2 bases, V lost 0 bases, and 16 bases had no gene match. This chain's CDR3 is CASSVVYREGGLSAYEQYF. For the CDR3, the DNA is TGTGCCAGCAGCGTAGTATACCGGGAGGGGGGATTGAGCGCCTACGAGCAGTACTTC.

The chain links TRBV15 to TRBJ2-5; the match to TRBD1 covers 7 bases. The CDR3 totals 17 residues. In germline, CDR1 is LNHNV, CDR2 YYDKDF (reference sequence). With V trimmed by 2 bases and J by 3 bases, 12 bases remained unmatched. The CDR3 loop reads CATSRRLRDSKKETQYF. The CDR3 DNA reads TGTGCCACCAGCAGAAGACTTAGGGACAGTAAAAAAGAGACCCAGTACTTC. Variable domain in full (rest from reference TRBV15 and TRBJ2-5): DAMVIQNPRYQVTQFGKPVTLSCSQTLNHNVMYWYQQKSSQAPKLLFHYYDKDFNNEADTPDNFQSRRPNTSFCFLDIRSPGLGDTAMYLCATSRRLRDSKKETQYFGPGTRLLVL.

CDR3 DNA sequence: TGCGCCAGCAGTCCGGGACATAGCTCCTACGAGCAGTACTTC. It encodes CASSPGHSSYEQYF. The J gene is TRBJ2-7, the V gene TRBV10-1; D might be TRBD1 (6 bases). V was pared by 5 bases and J by 0 bases, with 11 bases between. Germline V lookup: CDR1 WNHNN, CDR2 SYGVQD (reference sequence). The length of the CDR3 is 14 residues.

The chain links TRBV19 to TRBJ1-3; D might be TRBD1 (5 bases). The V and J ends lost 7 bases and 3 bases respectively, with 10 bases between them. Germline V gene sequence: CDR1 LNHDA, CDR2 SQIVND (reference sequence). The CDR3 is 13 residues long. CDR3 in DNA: TGTGCCAGTATCAGGGACGTTGGAAACACCATATATTTT. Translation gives CASIRDVGNTIYF. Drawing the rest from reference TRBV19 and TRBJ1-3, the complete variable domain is DGGITQSPKYLFRKEGQNVTLSCEQNLNHDAMYWYRQDPGQGLRLIYYSQIVNDFQKGDIAEGYSVSREKKESFPLTVTSAQKNPTAFYLCASIRDVGNTIYFGEGSWLTVV.

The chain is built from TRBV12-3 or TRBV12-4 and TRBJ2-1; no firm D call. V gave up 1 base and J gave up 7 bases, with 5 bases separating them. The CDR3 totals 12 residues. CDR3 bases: TGTGCCAGCAGTTTAGGGTGGAATGAGCAGTTCTTC. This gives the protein CASSLGWNEQFF.

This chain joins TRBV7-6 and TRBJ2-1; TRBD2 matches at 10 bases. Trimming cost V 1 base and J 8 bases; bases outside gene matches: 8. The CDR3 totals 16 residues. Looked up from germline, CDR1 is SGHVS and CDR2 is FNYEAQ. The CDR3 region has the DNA TGTGCCAGCAGCTTAGAGGGAGCGGGGGGGCCGGATGAGCAGTTCTTC. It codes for CASSLEGAGGPDEQFF.

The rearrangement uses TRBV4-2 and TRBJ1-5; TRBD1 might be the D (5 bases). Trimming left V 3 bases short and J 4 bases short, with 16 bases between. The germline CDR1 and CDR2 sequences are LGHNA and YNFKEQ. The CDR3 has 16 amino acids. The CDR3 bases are TGTGCCAGCAGCCAGCCCCCCAGGGTAGAGAATCAGCCCCAGCATTTT. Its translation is CASSQPPRVENQPQHF.

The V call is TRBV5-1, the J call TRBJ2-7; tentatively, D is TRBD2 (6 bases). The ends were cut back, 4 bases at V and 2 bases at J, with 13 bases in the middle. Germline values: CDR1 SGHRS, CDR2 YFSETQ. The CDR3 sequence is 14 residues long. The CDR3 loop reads CASSQPSATYEQYF. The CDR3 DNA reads TGCGCCAGCAGCCAACCTAGCGCAACCTACGAGCAGTACTTC.

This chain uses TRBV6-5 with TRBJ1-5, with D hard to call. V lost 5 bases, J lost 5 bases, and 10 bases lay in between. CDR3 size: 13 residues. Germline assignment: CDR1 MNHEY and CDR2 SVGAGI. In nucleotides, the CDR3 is TGTGCCAGCAGTCAAAGCAGAGATCAGCCCCAGCATTTT. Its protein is CASSQSRDQPQHF.

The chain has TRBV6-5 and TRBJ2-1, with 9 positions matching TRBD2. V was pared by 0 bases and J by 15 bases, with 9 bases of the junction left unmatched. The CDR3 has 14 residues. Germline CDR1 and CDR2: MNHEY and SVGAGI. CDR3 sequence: CASSYSTSGGKPFF. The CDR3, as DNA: TGTGCCAGCAGTTACTCGACTAGCGGAGGGAAGCCGTTCTTC.

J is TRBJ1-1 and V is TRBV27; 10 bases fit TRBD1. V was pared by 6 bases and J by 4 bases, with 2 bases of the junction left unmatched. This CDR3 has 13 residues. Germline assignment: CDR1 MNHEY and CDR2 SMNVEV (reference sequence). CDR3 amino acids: CASRTGGFTEAFF. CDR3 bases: TGTGCCAGCAGGACAGGGGGCTTCACTGAAGCTTTCTTT.

CDR3 amino acids: CASSSTLDRDGYEQYF. The CDR3 DNA reads as TGTGCCAGCAGTTCAACCTTGGACAGGGACGGGTACGAGCAGTACTTC. The chain carries TRBV27 and TRBJ2-7; 8 bases match TRBD1. Germline lookup yields CDR1 MNHEY and CDR2 SMNVEV (reference sequence). This CDR3 has 16 residues. The trim removed 4 bases at V and 4 bases at J, leaving 12 bases unmatched.

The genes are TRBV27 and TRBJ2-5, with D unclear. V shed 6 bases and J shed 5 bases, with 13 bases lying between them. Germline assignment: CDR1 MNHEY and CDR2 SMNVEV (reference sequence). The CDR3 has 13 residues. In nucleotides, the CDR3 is TGTGCCAGCAGCAGAACTAACGGGGAGACCCAGTACTTC. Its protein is CASSRTNGETQYF.

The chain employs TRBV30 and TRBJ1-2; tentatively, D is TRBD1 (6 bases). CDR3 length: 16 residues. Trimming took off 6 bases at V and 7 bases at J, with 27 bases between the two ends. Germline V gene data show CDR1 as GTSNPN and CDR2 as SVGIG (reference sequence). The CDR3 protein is CACFSLGTSNSLGYTF. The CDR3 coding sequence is TGTGCCTGCTTTAGCCTTGGGACATCTAATAGCCTTGGCTACACCTTC.

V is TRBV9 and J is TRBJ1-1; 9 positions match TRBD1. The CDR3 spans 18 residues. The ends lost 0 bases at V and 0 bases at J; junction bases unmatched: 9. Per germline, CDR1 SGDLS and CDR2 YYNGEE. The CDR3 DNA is TGTGCCAGCAGCGTAGAACCAGGGGACAGGGTCATGAACACTGAAGCTTTCTTT. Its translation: CASSVEPGDRVMNTEAFF.

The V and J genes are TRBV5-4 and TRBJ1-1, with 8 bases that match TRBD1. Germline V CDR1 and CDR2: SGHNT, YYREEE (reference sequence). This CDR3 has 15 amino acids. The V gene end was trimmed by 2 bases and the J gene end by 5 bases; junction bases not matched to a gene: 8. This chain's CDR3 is CASSFKTGVRTEAFF. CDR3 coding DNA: TGTGCCAGCAGCTTTAAGACAGGGGTGAGGACTGAAGCTTTCTTT.

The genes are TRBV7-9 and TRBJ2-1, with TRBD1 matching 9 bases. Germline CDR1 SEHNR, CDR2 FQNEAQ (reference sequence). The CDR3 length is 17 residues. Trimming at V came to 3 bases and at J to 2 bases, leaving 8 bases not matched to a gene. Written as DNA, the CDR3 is TGTGCCAGCAGCTTCCCGTCGGGACAGGGAACCTACAATGAGCAGTTCTTC. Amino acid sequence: CASSFPSGQGTYNEQFF.

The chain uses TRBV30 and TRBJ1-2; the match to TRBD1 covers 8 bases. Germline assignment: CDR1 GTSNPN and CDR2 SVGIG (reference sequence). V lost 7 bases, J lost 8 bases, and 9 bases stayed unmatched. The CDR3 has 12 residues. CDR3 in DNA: TGTGCCTTTGAGGACAGGGCAAGGGGCTACACCTTC. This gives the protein CAFEDRARGYTF.

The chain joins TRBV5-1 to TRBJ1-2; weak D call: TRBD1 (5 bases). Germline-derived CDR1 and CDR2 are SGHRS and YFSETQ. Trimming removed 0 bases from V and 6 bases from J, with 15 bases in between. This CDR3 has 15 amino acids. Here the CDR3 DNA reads TGCGCCAGCAGCTTGGGAGGGAGGGGCCCGGATGGCTACACCTTC. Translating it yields CASSLGGRGPDGYTF.

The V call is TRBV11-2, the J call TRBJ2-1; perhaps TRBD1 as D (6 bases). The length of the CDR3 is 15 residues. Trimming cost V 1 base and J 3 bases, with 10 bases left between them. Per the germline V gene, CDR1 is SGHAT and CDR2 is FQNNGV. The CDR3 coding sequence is TGTGCCAGCAGCTTAGGGGCAGGGGACTACAATGAGCAGTTCTTC. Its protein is CASSLGAGDYNEQFF.

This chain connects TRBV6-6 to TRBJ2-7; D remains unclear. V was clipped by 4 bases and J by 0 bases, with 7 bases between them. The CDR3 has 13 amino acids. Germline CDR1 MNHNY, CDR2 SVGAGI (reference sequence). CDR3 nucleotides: TGTGCCAGCAGTTTAGACCACTCCTACGAGCAGTACTTC. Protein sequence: CASSLDHSYEQYF.

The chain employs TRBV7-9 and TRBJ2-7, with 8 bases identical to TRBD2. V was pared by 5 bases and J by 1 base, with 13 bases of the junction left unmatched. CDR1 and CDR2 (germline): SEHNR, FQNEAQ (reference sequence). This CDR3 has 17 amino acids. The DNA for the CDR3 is TGTGCCAGCAGCCCCCCACCAGAGCGGGGGCTGTCCTACGAGCAGTACTTC. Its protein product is CASSPPPERGLSYEQYF.

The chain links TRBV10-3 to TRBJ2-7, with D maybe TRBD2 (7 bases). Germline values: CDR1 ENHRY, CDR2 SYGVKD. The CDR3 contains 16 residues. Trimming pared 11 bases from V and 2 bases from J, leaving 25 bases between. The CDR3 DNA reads TGTGCCCACGCAACCCAAGGGACTAAGGGGGCCTACGAGCAGTACTTC. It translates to CAHATQGTKGAYEQYF.

The CDR3 nucleotides are TGCGCCAGCAGCTTGGGGGCCACGGTGAACACTGAAGCTTTCTTT. This gives the protein CASSLGATVNTEAFF. The rearrangement joins TRBV5-1 to TRBJ1-1; D is undetermined. The CDR3 extends over 15 amino acids. Trimming took 0 bases from V and 0 from J, leaving 9 bases between them. CDR1 and CDR2 (germline): SGHRS, YFSETQ.

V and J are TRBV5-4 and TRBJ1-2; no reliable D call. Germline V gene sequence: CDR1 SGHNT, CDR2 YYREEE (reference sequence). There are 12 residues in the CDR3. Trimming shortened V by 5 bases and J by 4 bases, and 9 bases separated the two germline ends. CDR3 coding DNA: TGTGCCAGCAGTTCAAACGTCTATGGCTACACCTTC. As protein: CASSSNVYGYTF. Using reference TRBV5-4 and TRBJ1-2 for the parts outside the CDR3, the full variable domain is ETGVTQSPTHLIKTRGQQVTLRCSSQSGHNTVSWYQQALGQGPQFIFQYYREEENGRGNFPPRFSGLQFPNYSSELNVNALELDDSALYLCASSSNVYGYTFGSGTRLTVV.

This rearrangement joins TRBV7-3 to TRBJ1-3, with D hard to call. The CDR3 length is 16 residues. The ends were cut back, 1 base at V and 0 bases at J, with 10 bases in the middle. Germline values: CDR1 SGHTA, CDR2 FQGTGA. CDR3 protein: CASSLIPGISGNTIYF. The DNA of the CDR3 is TGTGCCAGCAGCTTAATCCCAGGCATCTCTGGAAACACCATATATTTT.

The CDR3 reads CASSAGQGHHGELFF. Here the CDR3 DNA reads TGTGCCAGTAGTGCGGGACAGGGGCATCACGGGGAGCTGTTTTTT. This chain links TRBV19 with TRBJ2-2; the match to TRBD1 covers 10 bases. This CDR3 region has 15 residues. The V segment lost 5 bases and the J segment 7 bases; nucleotides outside the gene matches: 7. Germline CDR1 LNHDA, CDR2 SQIVND (reference sequence).

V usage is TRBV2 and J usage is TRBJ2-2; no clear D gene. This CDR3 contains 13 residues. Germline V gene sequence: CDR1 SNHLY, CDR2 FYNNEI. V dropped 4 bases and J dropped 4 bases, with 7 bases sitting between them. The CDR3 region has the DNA TGTGCCAGCAGTGTGAAGGTCACCGGGGAGCTGTTTTTT. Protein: CASSVKVTGELFF.

Here the CDR3 DNA reads TGTGCCAGCAGTTACGGACTAGCCTTCTACGAGCAGTACTTC. Amino acids: CASSYGLAFYEQYF. The chain carries TRBV6-2 or TRBV6-3 and TRBJ2-7; 8 nucleotides match TRBD2. Germline-derived CDR1 and CDR2 are MNHEY and SVGEGT. The junction had 3 bases not matched to a gene; V was cut back by 2 bases and J by 3 bases. The CDR3 is 14 residues long.